The 22 T cell receptor beta chains given below trace back to one sample, sequenced in a study of CD8 T cells in ankylosing spondylitis. TCRdb ran MiXCR on the 5' RACE reads and lists one entry per CDR3 protein. The sample shows about 250,000 distinct CDR3 sequences, under 35% of them seen only once. The specimen was blood, either unsorted or a sorted T cell fraction (not recorded which). The receptors were gathered from a male donor with ankylosing spondylitis or in good health (not recorded which).

This clonotype was recorded at least ten times. This rearrangement joins TRBV29-1 to TRBJ2-7; D is ambiguous. Germline V gene data show CDR1 as SQVTM and CDR2 as ANQGSEA. Trimming took off 7 bases at V and 0 bases at J, with 10 bases between the two ends. This CDR3 spans 12 amino acids. CDR3 region: CSGSSSSYEQYF. CDR3 bases: TGCAGCGGCTCCTCAAGCTCCTACGAGCAGTACTTC.

This clonotype was seen a single time. The chain carries TRBV27 and TRBJ2-3, with D possibly being TRBD1 (5 bases). V gave up 8 bases and J gave up 5 bases, with 8 bases separating them. This CDR3 region has 11 residues. The germline V gene encodes CDR1 MNHEY and CDR2 SMNVEV (reference sequence). Here the CDR3 DNA reads TGTGCCAGCCTAAGGGGAGATACGCAGTATTTT. The encoded protein is CASLRGDTQYF.

This clonotype was picked up a small number of times. The chain has TRBV20-1 and TRBJ1-1; D remains unclear. This CDR3 is built from 11 residues. Per the germline V gene, CDR1 is DFQATT and CDR2 is SNEGSKA (reference sequence). V lost 6 bases, J lost 2 bases, and 7 bases lay in between. The CDR3 nucleotides are TGCAGTGCCCCCTATAACACTGAAGCTTTCTTT. Amino acid sequence: CSAPYNTEAFF.

This clonotype was seen a few times. The chain couples TRBV12-3 or TRBV12-4 to TRBJ1-2; the D gene is possibly TRBD1 (6 bases). The CDR3 contains 14 residues. The germline V and J ends were trimmed by 6 bases and 8 bases, with 19 bases remaining between them. CDR3 DNA: TGTGCCAGCAGCCAAGGGGCGACAGGACGGGGCTACACCTTC. This translates into CASSQGATGRGYTF.

This clonotype has a handful of counts. The rearrangement uses TRBV15 and TRBJ1-1; D remains unclear. This CDR3 is built from 15 residues. V lost 0 bases and J 1 base, leaving 9 bases between the germline ends. From germline, CDR1 is LNHNV and CDR2 YYDKDF (reference sequence). The DNA for the CDR3 is TGTGCCACCAGCAGAGATGATTTCGAGAACACTGAAGCTTTCTTT. It codes for CATSRDDFENTEAFF.

The chain couples TRBV11-2 to TRBJ2-4, with a weak D call TRBD1 (6 bases). The germline CDR1 and CDR2 sequences are SGHAT and FQNNGV. CDR3 size: 16 residues. Trimming stripped 1 base from V and 1 base from J, with 11 bases between. The CDR3 region is CASSLAAGEAKNIQYF. The CDR3 DNA reads as TGTGCCAGCAGCTTAGCGGCAGGGGAGGCCAAAAACATTCAGTACTTC.

The chain employs TRBV5-1 and TRBJ1-2; TRBD1 is a possible D gene (5 bases). The germline V and J ends were trimmed by 4 bases and 5 bases, with 21 bases remaining between them. The CDR3 is 16 amino acids. Germline-derived CDR1 and CDR2 are SGHRS and YFSETQ. The CDR3 loop is CASSPPGIRDGYGYTF. The DNA of the CDR3 is TGCGCCAGCAGCCCCCCCGGGATCAGGGATGGGTATGGCTACACCTTC.

CDR3 in amino acids: CASIWGGTEAFF. The CDR3 DNA is TGTGCCAGCATCTGGGGCGGCACTGAAGCTTTCTTT. The genes are TRBV12-3 or TRBV12-4 and TRBJ1-1; tentatively, D is TRBD1 (5 bases). The V end was cut by 7 bases, the J end by 4 bases, with 10 bases between. The CDR3 totals 12 residues.

The rearrangement uses TRBV7-8 and TRBJ1-1; D unresolved. The V gene's germline CDR1 is SGHVS and CDR2 FQNEAQ. V was cut by 2 bases and J by 3 bases, with 28 bases left in between. The CDR3 totals 20 residues. The CDR3 is CASSLPPWEGRWSEDTEAFF. Here the CDR3 DNA reads TGTGCCAGCAGCTTACCCCCCTGGGAGGGTAGGTGGTCTGAGGACACTGAAGCTTTCTTT. The full variable domain, rest sourced from reference TRBV7-8 and TRBJ1-1, is GAGVSQSPRYKVAKRGQDVALRCDPISGHVSLFWYQQALGQGPEFLTYFQNEAQLDKSGLPSDRFFAERPEGSVSTLKIQRTQQEDSAVYLCASSLPPWEGRWSEDTEAFFGQGTRLTVV.

The V gene is TRBV10-3, the J gene TRBJ2-1; 8 bases line up with TRBD1. There are 14 residues in the CDR3. The germline CDR1 and CDR2 sequences are ENHRY and SYGVKD. The ends lost 4 bases at V and 2 bases at J; junction bases unmatched: 1. The CDR3 DNA reads TGTGCCATCAGTGCAGGGGGCGCCTACAATGAGCAGTTCTTC. Protein product: CAISAGGAYNEQFF.

The rearrangement uses TRBV4-1 and TRBJ2-3; 10 bases map to TRBD2. Germline CDR1 and CDR2: MGHRA and YSYEKL. V gave up 3 bases and J gave up 2 bases; unmatched junction bases: 8. The CDR3 length is 17 residues. DNA of the CDR3: TGCGCCAGCAGCCACCAAACTAGCGGGGCCTTCACAGATACGCAGTATTTT. The encoded protein is CASSHQTSGAFTDTQYF.

V and J are TRBV6-6 and TRBJ2-7, with D perhaps TRBD1 or TRBD2 (6 bases each). Germline assignment: CDR1 MNHNY and CDR2 SVGAGI (reference sequence). Deletions cut 6 bases from V and 5 bases from J, with 11 bases between. This CDR3 comprises 12 residues. DNA of the CDR3: TGTGCCAGCAGCCGAAGGGGGGACGAGCAGTACTTC. This gives the protein CASSRRGDEQYF.

The chain carries TRBV28 and TRBJ2-5, with 8 bases fitting TRBD1. Trimming took 7 bases from V and 9 from J; bases not matched to a gene: 13. The V gene's germline CDR1 is MDHEN and CDR2 SYDVKM. This CDR3 region has 14 residues. The CDR3 DNA reads TGTGCCAGCAATGGCCAGGGGGCCGGTTGGTCCCAGTACTTC. It encodes CASNGQGAGWSQYF.

The chain uses TRBV5-1 and TRBJ2-1; TRBD1 agrees at 7 bases. The CDR3 extends over 13 amino acids. J lost 8 bases, V lost 4 bases, and 6 bases had no gene match. Germline assignment: CDR1 SGHRS and CDR2 YFSETQ. The CDR3: CASSPDRDHEQFF. The CDR3 region has the DNA TGCGCCAGCAGCCCAGACAGGGACCATGAGCAGTTCTTC.

V gene TRBV20-1 combines with J gene TRBJ2-2, with D perhaps assigned TRBD1 or TRBD2 (5 bases each). The germline gives CDR1 DFQATT, CDR2 SNEGSKA (reference sequence). V was shortened by 0 bases and J by 3 bases, with 14 bases between the two germline ends. CDR3 length: 16 residues. The CDR3 reads CSARDGGAADTGELFF. The CDR3 DNA sequence: TGCAGTGCTAGAGATGGTGGGGCAGCGGACACCGGGGAGCTGTTTTTT.

The chain has TRBV12-3 or TRBV12-4 and TRBJ2-7, with 12 bases aligning to TRBD2. CDR3 size: 14 residues. Unmatched junction bases numbered 4, after V lost 6 bases and J lost 4 bases. The CDR3 DNA follows: TGTGCCAGCAGCGCTAGCGGGGGGGCGTACGAGCAGTACTTC. Protein product: CASSASGGAYEQYF.

This clonotype was observed a few times. The chain uses TRBV6-6 and TRBJ2-1; 7 bases fit TRBD1. The CDR3 covers 13 residues. CDR1 MNHNY and CDR2 SVGAGI come from the germline V gene (reference sequence). The J segment lost 5 bases and the V segment lost 6 bases, leaving 4 bases of the junction unmatched. In DNA form, the CDR3 reads TGTGCCAGCAGACCACAGGGGCACAATGAGCAGTTCTTC. Translating it yields CASRPQGHNEQFF.

The genes are TRBV5-6 and TRBJ2-7; D unclear. V shed 4 bases and J shed 3 bases, with 8 bases lying between them. Germline V CDR1 and CDR2: SGHDT, YYEEEE. The CDR3 is made up of 12 amino acids. CDR3 coding DNA: TGTGCCAGCAGCCAAGGCCGCTACGAGCAGTACTTC. Encoded protein: CASSQGRYEQYF.

This clonotype was seen only a few times. The CDR3 region is CASSSPASGRREKLFF. CDR3 DNA sequence: TGTGCCAGCAGCTCCCCAGCGTCAGGGAGGCGTGAAAAACTGTTTTTT. The chain is built from TRBV9 and TRBJ1-4, with TRBD1 as a possible D gene (5 bases). In germline, CDR1 is SGDLS, CDR2 YYNGEE. The ends were cut back, 4 bases at V and 7 bases at J, with 20 bases in the middle. This CDR3 comprises 16 residues.

In this sample, this clonotype turned up a few times. The chain joins TRBV9 to TRBJ1-4; D is perhaps TRBD1 (6 bases). The CDR3 is 14 residues long. Germline V lookup: CDR1 SGDLS, CDR2 YYNGEE. V lost 4 bases to trimming and J lost 8 bases, with 15 bases between them. DNA of the CDR3: TGTGCCAGCAGCCCAGGGGTACATGGCGAAAAACTGTTTTTT. Protein: CASSPGVHGEKLFF.

V gene TRBV13 combines with J gene TRBJ2-7, with a possible D match to TRBD1 (5 bases). The V end lost 5 bases, the J end lost 0 bases, and 11 bases lay between the germline ends. This CDR3 is 14 amino acids long. The V gene's germline CDR1 is PRHDT and CDR2 FYEKMQ (reference sequence). CDR3 DNA: TGTGCCAGCAGCCTGACAGAGAGCTCCTACGAGCAGTACTTC. It codes for CASSLTESSYEQYF.

This clonotype was recorded many times. The chain couples TRBV12-3 or TRBV12-4 to TRBJ2-7, with D unresolved. This CDR3 is built from 12 residues. V gave up 0 bases and J gave up 3 bases, with 3 bases separating them. For the CDR3, the DNA is TGTGCCAGCAGTTTAGCCAACTACGAGCAGTACTTC. Protein: CASSLANYEQYF.